Presented here are 9 T cell receptor beta chains from one specimen sequenced in a study of T cell clonality in common variable immunodeficiency. Using immunoSEQ multiplex PCR, the repertoire was profiled, and TCRdb retains in-frame clones only, with some absent. Singletons are absent from the sample, which has some 54,000 clones. Material for sequencing was peripheral blood mononuclear cells. These receptors all come from a person between 18 and 75 years old in good health.

This clone occurred many times. The CDR3 end lies 3 residues beyond the end of the read and is filled in from the germline J gene. The chain joins TRBV2 to TRBJ2-3; 11 bases are shared with TRBD2. Germline V lookup: CDR1 SNHLY, CDR2 FYNNEI. V dropped 2 bases and J dropped 0; count of bases not matched to a gene: 4. The CDR3 length is 17 residues. The part of the CDR3 DNA that was read is TGTGCCAGCAGTGAAAGGACTAGCGGGTTCAGCACAGATACG. This translates into CASSERTSGFSTDT. The whole CDR3 is CASSERTSGFSTDTQYF.

A word on this clone: The read terminates 3 residues before the CDR3 end, so the remaining end is supplied by the germline J gene. The V gene is TRBV19, the J gene TRBJ2-2, with 11 nucleotides matching TRBD2. The germline V gene encodes CDR1 LNHDA and CDR2 SQIVND (reference sequence). J was trimmed by 4 bases and V by 6 bases; bases with no gene match: 10. This CDR3 is 17 amino acids long. The CDR3 loop reads CASSGGGLADFTGELFF. The part of the CDR3 DNA that was read is TGTGCCAGTAGCGGGGGGGGACTAGCGGACTTCACCGGGGAG.

This clone has ten or more counts. The sequence runs out 3 residues before the end of the CDR3; the remainder is reconstructed from the germline J gene. This chain uses TRBV19 with TRBJ2-4; TRBD1 is a possible D gene (6 bases). V lost 5 bases to trimming and J lost 6 bases, with 17 bases between them. The CDR3 spans 15 residues. The V gene's germline CDR1 is LNHDA and CDR2 SQIVND (reference sequence). CDR3: CASSFVQGDRNIQYF. The sequenced part of the CDR3 DNA is TGTGCCAGTAGTTTCGTACAGGGTGATAGAAACATT.

This clone was seen repeatedly, ten times or more. The missing CDR3 end, 3 residues past where the read stops, is filled in from the germline J gene. V gene TRBV19 combines with J gene TRBJ2-5; 13 bases map to TRBD2. Germline-derived CDR1 and CDR2 are LNHDA and SQIVND (reference sequence). The CDR3 spans 17 residues. V lost 0 bases and J lost 5; bases outside the gene matches: 6. CDR3 DNA (partial): TGTGCCAGTAGTATAGAGAGACTAGCGGGAGGAGGGGAGACC. Amino acids: CASSIERLAGGGET. The CDR3 reads in full as CASSIERLAGGGETQYF.

At least ten counts were recorded for this clone. The read falls 3 residues short of the CDR3 end, and the missing part is taken from the germline J gene. The V and J genes are TRBV7-6 and TRBJ2-2, with D perhaps matching TRBD1 (6 bases). The CDR3 runs to 16 residues. Germline CDR1 SGHVS, CDR2 FNYEAQ. The germline V and J ends were trimmed by 1 base and 5 bases, with 14 bases remaining between them. The CDR3 bases that were read are TGTGCCAGCAGCTTAGTGGGGGCGCTGGGAACCGGGGAG. This gives the protein CASSLVGALGTGE. The full CDR3 reads CASSLVGALGTGELFF.

This clone has at least ten counts. The read ends 3 residues shy of where the CDR3 ends; the end is completed using the germline J gene. The chain joins TRBV29-1 to TRBJ1-3, with 8 bases that match TRBD1. V dropped 6 bases and J dropped 3; count of bases not matched to a gene: 4. Per germline, CDR1 SQVTM and CDR2 ANQGSEA. The CDR3 runs 13 residues. CDR3 sequence reads: CSVGGTGGNTIYF. The DNA read from the CDR3 is TGCAGCGTAGGGGGGACAGGTGGAAACACC.

This clone was found many times. The CDR3 end falls 3 residues outside the read, so it is completed with the germline J gene. The genes are TRBV20-1 and TRBJ1-2; 12 bases agree with TRBD1. The CDR3 has 13 amino acids. Looked up from germline, CDR1 is DFQATT and CDR2 is SNEGSKA (reference sequence). After removal of 6 bases from V and 7 bases from J, the junction contained 6 bases not matched to a gene. The sequenced part of the CDR3 DNA is TGCAGTGCGGGGACAGGGGGCGCGAGTGGC. It is translated as CSAGTGGASG. The whole CDR3 region reads CSAGTGGASGYTF.

To note about this clone: The read comes to an end 3 residues before the CDR3 does, leaving the germline J gene to fill in the end. The chain uses TRBV2 and TRBJ2-5; 7 nucleotides align to TRBD2. The trim removed 7 bases at V and 2 bases at J, leaving 4 bases unmatched. The CDR3 has 13 amino acids. CDR1 and CDR2 from the germline V gene are SNHLY and FYNNEI. CDR3 bases read: TGTGCCAGCAACCCCGGGGGGCAAGAGACC. Translation: CASNPGGQET. The whole CDR3 region reads CASNPGGQETQYF. Together with reference TRBV2 and TRBJ2-5, the CDR3 gives the full variable domain: EPEVTQTPSHQVTQMGQEVILRCVPISNHLYFYWYRQILGQKVEFLVSFYNNEISEKSEIFDDQFSVERPDGSNFTLKIRSTKLEDSAMYFCASNPGGQETQYFGPGTRLLVL.

This clone was counted many times. The CDR3 end is not reached by the read, which stops 3 residues before it; the germline J gene fills it in. The chain carries TRBV5-1 and TRBJ2-2, with 7 bases lining up with TRBD2. The trim removed 3 bases at V and 7 bases at J, leaving 12 bases unmatched. The germline gives CDR1 SGHRS, CDR2 YFSETQ. The CDR3 runs to 16 residues. This CDR3 is CASSWGRTSRDGELFF. CDR3 DNA, as far as it was read: TGCGCCAGCAGCTGGGGACGGACTAGTCGGGACGGGGAG.